This T cell receptor (beta chain) was recovered during a study of blood T cell repertoires in COVID-19. For the study at large: Acute and convalescent COVID-19 samples came from the United States, Italy and Spain. In each case, the material was cDNA or gDNA derived from T cells, B-cell-depleted T cells, or PBMCs.

The data were produced by immunoSEQ multiplex PCR, yet TCRdb's version contains in-frame clones alone and is incomplete. The table lists 250,000 to 300,000 clones, approximately 90% of them singletons. Trimming cost V 1 base and J 7 bases; bases outside gene matches: 9. Germline CDR1 reads MGHRA; CDR2 reads YSYEKL. The CDR3 runs to 15 residues. Participant age was roughly 18 to 95 years, and participants resided in fewer than 25 US areas. The V call is TRBV4-1, the J call TRBJ2-7, with TRBD1 identical over 8 bases. Input material: PBMCs or T cells enriched from blood (not recorded which). This TCR came from a woman in her sixties or seventies in a cohort exposed to, infected with or recovered from COVID-19 (not recorded which). The CDR3 sequence: CASSQVVQGAGEQYF. In DNA form, the CDR3 reads TGCGCCAGCAGCCAAGTTGTGCAGGGGGCGGGGGAGCAGTACTTC.